A single sample is the source of the 10 T cell receptor beta chains below, sequenced in a study of blood T cell repertoires in COVID-19. Libraries were prepared by immunoSEQ multiplex PCR; TCRdb keeps only in-frame clonotypes and omits some of them. The sample consists of 150,000 to 200,000 clones, over 80% of them appearing once. Sample: peripheral blood. These receptors originate from a woman in her sixties or seventies with COVID-19, enrolled during active disease.

The chain joins TRBV5-1 to TRBJ2-1; perhaps TRBD1 as D (5 bases). The V gene's germline CDR1 is SGHRS and CDR2 YFSETQ. V was clipped by 0 bases and J by 2 bases, with 12 bases between them. The CDR3 consists of 16 residues. CDR3 sequence (DNA): TGCGCCAGCAGCTTGGATCGGACACCGACCTACAATGAGCAGTTCTTC. Translated: CASSLDRTPTYNEQFF. The full variable domain, completed using reference TRBV5-1 and TRBJ2-1, is KAGVTQTPRYLIKTRGQQVTLSCSPISGHRSVSWYQQTPGQGLQFLFEYFSETQRNKGNFPGRFSGRQFSNSRSEMNVSTLELGDSALYLCASSLDRTPTYNEQFFGPGTRLTVL.

This rearrangement joins TRBV10-1 to TRBJ2-7; D not resolved. The CDR3 runs to 15 residues. From germline, CDR1 is WNHNN and CDR2 SYGVQD (reference sequence). Trimming removed 3 bases from V and 4 bases from J, with 16 bases in between. The CDR3, as DNA: TGCGCCAGCAGTGAAGCACCCTCGGGTCCATACGAGCAGTACTTC. Protein: CASSEAPSGPYEQYF.

The rearrangement uses TRBV6-2 or TRBV6-3 and TRBJ2-1, with D unclear. In germline, CDR1 is MNHEY, CDR2 SVGEGT. CDR3 length equals 14 residues. The V and J ends lost 2 bases and 0 bases respectively, with 5 bases between them. The CDR3 here is CASSYPNSYNEQFF. In DNA, the CDR3 is TGTGCCAGCAGTTACCCTAACTCCTACAATGAGCAGTTCTTC.

J is TRBJ1-2 and V is TRBV5-4, with 9 bases identical to TRBD1. Losses at the gene ends were 4 bases for V and 0 bases for J; bases not matched to a gene: 7. CDR1 and CDR2 from the germline V gene are SGHNT and YYREEE (reference sequence). This CDR3 has 16 residues. The CDR3 sequence is CASSEPGTGSNYGYTF. CDR3 sequence (DNA): TGTGCCAGCAGCGAACCCGGGACAGGGTCTAACTATGGCTACACCTTC.

The chain recombines TRBV28 with TRBJ2-6; 7 bases fit TRBD1. The CDR3 totals 16 residues. Germline CDR1 MDHEN, CDR2 SYDVKM. The V gene end was trimmed by 5 bases and the J gene end by 7 bases; junction bases not matched to a gene: 11. The CDR3 DNA reads TGTGCCAGCAGTCCTACAGGGGTTTCAAGAGCCAACGTCCTGACTTTC. Translating it yields CASSPTGVSRANVLTF.

The rearrangement joins TRBV15 to TRBJ1-1; D is ambiguous. The V end lost 5 bases, the J end lost 1 base, and 11 bases lay between the germline ends. Germline V lookup: CDR1 LNHNV, CDR2 YYDKDF (reference sequence). This CDR3 contains 14 residues. CDR3 sequence reads: CATSHRTANTEAFF. CDR3 bases: TGTGCCACCAGCCATCGTACAGCGAACACTGAAGCTTTCTTT.

The chain employs TRBV15 and TRBJ2-5; 7 nucleotides match TRBD1. The CDR3 totals 13 residues. The germline CDR1 and CDR2 sequences are LNHNV and YYDKDF (reference sequence). After removal of 1 base from V and 4 bases from J, the junction contained 0 bases not matched to a gene. In DNA, the CDR3 is TGTGCCACCAGCAGAGGGACAGGAGAGACCCAGTACTTC. It specifies CATSRGTGETQYF. The whole variable domain, remainder taken from reference TRBV15 and TRBJ2-5, is DAMVIQNPRYQVTQFGKPVTLSCSQTLNHNVMYWYQQKSSQAPKLLFHYYDKDFNNEADTPDNFQSRRPNTSFCFLDIRSPGLGDTAMYLCATSRGTGETQYFGPGTRLLVL.

This clone was recorded a few times. The CDR3 loop is CASSAGQGSNQPQHF. In DNA form, the CDR3 reads TGCGCCAGCAGTGCCGGACAGGGGTCCAATCAGCCCCAGCATTTT. The V and J genes are TRBV10-2 and TRBJ1-5; 9 bases fit TRBD1. CDR1 is WSHSY and CDR2 is SAAADI in the germline V gene. CDR3 length: 15 residues. V lost 4 bases, J lost 3 bases, and 4 bases stayed unmatched.

About this clone itself: The identical CDR3 is also encoded by other nucleotide sequences in the sample. The chain carries TRBV5-1 and TRBJ2-5; the match to TRBD1 covers 11 bases. V lost 0 bases and J lost 2; bases outside the gene matches: 3. Germline V lookup: CDR1 SGHRS, CDR2 YFSETQ. This CDR3 comprises 16 residues. The CDR3: CASSLAGTGGQETQYF. CDR3 in DNA: TGCGCCAGCAGCTTGGCCGGGACAGGGGGGCAAGAGACCCAGTACTTC.

The J gene is TRBJ2-2, the V gene TRBV18; D is unresolved. The CDR3 consists of 14 residues. V gave up 6 bases and J gave up 13 bases, with 21 bases separating them. From germline, CDR1 is KGHSH and CDR2 LQKENI. The CDR3 here is CASSSPVDYLRLFF. CDR3 DNA: TGTGCCAGCTCCTCACCGGTCGATTACTTGCGGCTGTTTTTT. The entire variable domain, with the rest obtained from reference TRBV18 and TRBJ2-2, is as follows: NAGVMQNPRHLVRRRGQEARLRCSPMKGHSHVYWYRQLPEEGLKFMVYLQKENIIDESGMPKERFSAEFPKEGPSILRIQQVVRGDSAAYFCASSSPVDYLRLFFGEGSRLTVL.